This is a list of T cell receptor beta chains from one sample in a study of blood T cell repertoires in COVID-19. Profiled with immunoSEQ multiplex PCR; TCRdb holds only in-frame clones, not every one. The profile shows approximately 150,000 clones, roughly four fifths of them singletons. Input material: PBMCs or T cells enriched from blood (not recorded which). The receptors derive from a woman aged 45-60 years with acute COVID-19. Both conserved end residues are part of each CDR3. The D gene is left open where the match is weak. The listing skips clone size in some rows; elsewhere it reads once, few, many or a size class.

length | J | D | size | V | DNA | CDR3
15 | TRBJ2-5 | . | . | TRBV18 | TGTGCCAGCTCACCGTATCACATGTACCAAGAGACCCAGTACTTC | CASSPYHMYQETQYF
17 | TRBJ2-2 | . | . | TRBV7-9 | TGTGCCAGCAGCCACTCCCGGAGCAGACCGAACACCGGGGAGCTGTTTTTT | CASSHSRSRPNTGELFF
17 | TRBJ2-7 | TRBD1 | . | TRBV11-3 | TGTGCCAGCAGCTCCCGCGGACAGGGGCCCGTCGACTACGAGCAGTACTTC | CASSSRGQGPVDYEQYF
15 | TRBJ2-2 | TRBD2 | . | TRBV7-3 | TGTGCCAGCAGTCCGGGACTAGCGGGAACCGGGGAGCTGTTTTTT | CASSPGLAGTGELFF
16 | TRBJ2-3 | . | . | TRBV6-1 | TGTGCCAGCAGTGATTGGGGGGAACAAGGAGGGGATACGCAGTATTTT | CASSDWGEQGGDTQYF
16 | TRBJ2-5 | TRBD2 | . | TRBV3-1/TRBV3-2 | TGTGCCAGCAGCCCAACCGGGACTAGCGGGGTACGGGCCCAGTACTTC | CASSPTGTSGVRAQYF
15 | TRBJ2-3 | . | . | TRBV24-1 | TGTGCCACCAGTGATCTGGACTCATCCAGAGATACGCAGTATTTT | CATSDLDSSRDTQYF
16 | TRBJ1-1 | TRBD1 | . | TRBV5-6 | TGTGCCAGCAGCTACGGGACAGCCAGGAGGAACACTGAAGCTTTCTTT | CASSYGTARRNTEAFF
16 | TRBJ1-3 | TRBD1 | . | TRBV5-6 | TGTGCCAGCAGCTTCCTAGGACAGGGGACTGGAAACACCATATATTTT | CASSFLGQGTGNTIYF
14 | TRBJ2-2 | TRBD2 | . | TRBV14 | TGTGCCAGCCGGGCGGGAGGCCAAACCGGGGAGCTGTTTTTT | CASRAGGQTGELFF
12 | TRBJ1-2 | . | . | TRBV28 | TGTGCCAGCAGTCGGGGGGTAGGTGGCTACACCTTC | CASSRGVGGYTF
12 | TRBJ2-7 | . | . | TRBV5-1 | TGCGCCAGCAGCTTGAATCAGTACGAGCAGTACTTC | CASSLNQYEQYF
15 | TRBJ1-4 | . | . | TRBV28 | TGTGCCAGCAGTTTACAGGGTGCAACTAATGAAAAACTGTTTTTT | CASSLQGATNEKLFF
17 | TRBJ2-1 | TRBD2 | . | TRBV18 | TGTGCCAGCTCACCCCCCTCGGTAGCGGGAGGCTCGGGTGAGCAGTTCTTC | CASSPPSVAGGSGEQFF
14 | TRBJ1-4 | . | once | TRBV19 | TGTGCCAGTAGTATGTCGGGTTCGTTCGAGAAACTGTTTTTT | CASSMSGSFEKLFF
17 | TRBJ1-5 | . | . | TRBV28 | TGTGCCAGCAGTTTAGCGACCGCGGCGGCTAGCAATCAGCCCCAGCATTTT | CASSLATAAASNQPQHF
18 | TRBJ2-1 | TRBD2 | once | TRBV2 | TGTGCCAGCAGTGACGACCGTTTCGGGCTAGCGGGGTACAATGAGCAGTTCTTC | CASSDDRFGLAGYNEQFF
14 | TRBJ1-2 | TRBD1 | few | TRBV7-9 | TGTGCCAGCAGCTTAACGGGACAGATCTATGGCTACACCTTC | CASSLTGQIYGYTF
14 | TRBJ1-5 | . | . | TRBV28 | TGTGCCAGCAGTCCCGGACAGCTCAATCAGCCCCAGCATTTT | CASSPGQLNQPQHF
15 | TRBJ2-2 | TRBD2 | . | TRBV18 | TGTGCCAGCTCACCGGGACTAGCATCTACCGGGGAGCTGTTTTTT | CASSPGLASTGELFF
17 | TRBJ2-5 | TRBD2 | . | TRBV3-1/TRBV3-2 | TGTGCCAGCAGCCAAGATCCTGGGCGGGAGGTTAGAGAGACCCAGTACTTC | CASSQDPGREVRETQYF
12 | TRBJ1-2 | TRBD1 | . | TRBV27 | TGTGCCAGCAGTTCAGGGGGCTTTGGCTACACCTTC | CASSSGGFGYTF
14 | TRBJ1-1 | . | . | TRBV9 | TGTGCCAGCAGCCCCCATGGCGGGGGGACTGAAGCTTTCTTT | CASSPHGGGTEAFF
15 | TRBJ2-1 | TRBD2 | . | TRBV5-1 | TGCGCCAGCAGCTTAGCGGGAGAAACCTACAATGAGCAGTTCTTC | CASSLAGETYNEQFF